This T cell receptor (beta chain) was documented in a study of T cells in Graves' hyperthyroidism and ophthalmopathy. The CDR3 spans 13 residues. Germline V gene lookup returns CDR1 GTSNPN and CDR2 SVGIG (reference sequence). This clonotype was recorded many times. Regions amplified from RNA transcripts were the TCR beta CDR3 regions. The HTBI primer set was used in a first-round RT-PCR of the TCR CDR3. Each CDR3 protein is one row after TCRdb ran MiXCR on the multiplex PCR reads. This repertoire shows fewer than 650,000 distinct CDR3 sequences, 14% to 15% found once; its top ten account for around 4.5%.

V gene TRBV30 combines with J gene TRBJ2-5; no firm D call. Sequences were obtained from blood. The TCR originated in a woman aged 35 to 49 with Graves' ophthalmopathy. CDR3 in DNA: TGTGCGCTTTCGCGGTCGCGCCAAGAGACCCAGTACTTC. Its translation: CALSRSRQETQYF.